This TCR beta chain was documented in a study of T-cell memory formation after mild COVID-19. Study results and caveats: Shrinking CD4+ clones were chiefly CM and EM; CD8+ ones were chiefly EMRA. Nothing confirmed that second-wave clones peaking on day 37 were specific for SARS-CoV-2. Clones contracting across day 15 to 85 had a balanced CD4/CD8 profile; later expanding clones leaned CD4+.

One entry per CDR3 protein, called by TCRdb with MiXCR from the 5' RACE reads. Here the sample spans over 30,000 distinct CDR3 sequences, 10% to 12% being singletons. This clonotype was seen at least ten times. Antigen specificity is unknown. The CDR3 loop spans 14 amino acids. Germline V lookup: CDR1 SGHAT, CDR2 FQNNGV. V was clipped by 0 bases and J by 3 bases, with 5 bases between them. Sequencing input: PBMCs or a T cell subset sorted from them (not recorded which). This sequence was found in a young man who had mild COVID-19 (a few samples of this study predate the infection). Cell type and time point are not known. The chain carries TRBV11-2 and TRBJ2-2; D is ambiguous. CDR3 sequence: CASSLDPYTGELFF. CDR3 coding DNA: TGTGCCAGCAGCTTAGATCCGTACACCGGGGAGCTGTTTTTT.